This TCR beta chain was identified in a study of cytomegalovirus exposure and HLA in healthy donors. The overall study: Earlier work reported roughly 120 million unique TCR beta sequences from 180 million or so T cells.

PCR employed 60 Vbeta and 13 Jbeta primers. The method was immunoSEQ multiplex PCR; TCRdb's version includes in-frame clones alone and lacks a portion of them. The top ten hold more than 1% of the sample, which has about 150,000 clones, approximately 80% seen once. Trimming shortened V by 5 bases and J by 4 bases, and 18 bases separated the two germline ends. The CDR3 has 16 amino acids. Germline CDR1 is LNHDA and CDR2 is SQIVND (reference sequence). Sequencing was done on a sample of PBMCs. The chain employs TRBV19 and TRBJ1-3; D is unresolved. The receptor was isolated from a boy younger than 10 in good health and CMV-seronegative. CDR3 sequence reads: CASSVSTGLSGNTIYF. As DNA, the CDR3 is TGTGCCAGTAGTGTGTCTACCGGTCTTTCCGGAAACACCATATATTTT.